This T cell receptor (beta chain) was found in a study of blood T cell repertoires in COVID-19. Overall study: Some COVID-19 samples were acute and others convalescent; all came from the United States, Italy and Spain.

Assignments of participants to cohorts depended upon their own reported clinical history. Authors' data handling: Nucleated cell number was recorded as an estimate derived from reference gene primer amplification. The assay was immunoSEQ multiplex PCR, and TCRdb's table has in-frame clones only and misses some. V and J calls and clone size follow that table, whereas D and trimming were derived from the DNA. The sample includes 300,000 to 450,000 clones, 88% of them seen just once. The CDR3 runs 13 residues. V lost 3 bases, J lost 9 bases, and 18 bases lay in between. CDR1 and CDR2 from the germline V gene are SQVTM and ANQGSEA.

The material sequenced was PBMCs or T cells enriched from blood (not recorded which). J is TRBJ2-7 and V is TRBV29-1, with D possibly matching TRBD2 (6 bases). This TCR was recovered from a woman under 40 who had been exposed to COVID-19. The CDR3 region has the DNA TGCAGCGTTGAGGGCGGGACTCCTATAGGGCAGTACTTC. Its protein is CSVEGGTPIGQYF.